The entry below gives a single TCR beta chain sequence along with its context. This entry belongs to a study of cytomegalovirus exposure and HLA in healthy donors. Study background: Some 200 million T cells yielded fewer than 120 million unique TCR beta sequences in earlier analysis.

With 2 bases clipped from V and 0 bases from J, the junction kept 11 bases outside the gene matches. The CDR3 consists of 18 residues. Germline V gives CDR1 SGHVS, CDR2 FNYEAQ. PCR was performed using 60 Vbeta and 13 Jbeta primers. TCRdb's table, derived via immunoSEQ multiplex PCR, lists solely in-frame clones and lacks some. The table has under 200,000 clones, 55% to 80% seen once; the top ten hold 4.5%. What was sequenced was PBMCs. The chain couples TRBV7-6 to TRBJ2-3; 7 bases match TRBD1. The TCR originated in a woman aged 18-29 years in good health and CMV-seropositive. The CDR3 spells CASSLYDRDPASTDTQYF. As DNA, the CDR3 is TGTGCCAGCAGCTTATACGACAGGGACCCCGCTAGCACAGATACGCAGTATTTT. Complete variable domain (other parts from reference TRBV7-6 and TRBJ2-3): GAGVSQSPRYKVTKRGQDVALRCDPISGHVSLYWYRQALGQGPEFLTYFNYEAQQDKSGLPNDRFSAERPEGSISTLTIQRTEQRDSAMYRCASSLYDRDPASTDTQYFGPGTRLTVL.